Here is one T cell receptor beta chain with its context. Other nucleotide sequences in the sample specify the same CDR3. This sample was included in a study of shared clonotypes between healthy human individuals. Looking at the study overall: There were three CD4 naive, three CD4 memory, two CD8 naive and one CD8 memory plates per donor.

The naive CD8 subset, CD45RO-negative cells positively selected for CCR7, excluded terminally differentiated effector memory CD45RA+ cells. Authors' analysis steps: From ImmunoSEQ came sequences covering only the junction and carrying no quality scores, so filtering differed. Here immunoSEQ multiplex PCR was the method, and the copy in TCRdb shows in-frame clones only, minus some. D and trimming were read from the DNA, whereas the V and J calls and clone size are those reported in that table. Here the sample spans a few million clones, roughly 93% being singletons. Trimming shortened V by 1 base and J by 5 bases, and 5 bases separated the two germline ends. From germline, CDR1 is LNHNV and CDR2 YYDKDF (reference sequence). The CDR3 runs to 12 residues.

This clonotype was obtained from a man between 18 and 29 years old in good health. Some clones in this sample may be carry-over from other donors' samples. V gene TRBV15 combines with J gene TRBJ1-1; TRBD1 is a possible D gene (5 bases). The specimen sequenced was naive CD8+ T cells from PBMCs. The CDR3, as DNA: TGTGCCACCAGCAGAGGGGGGACTGAAGCTTTCTTT. Protein sequence: CATSRGGTEAFF.